This T cell receptor (beta chain) was recorded in a study of post-analysis software for immune sequencing data. Study findings and constraints: Batch-matched samples strongly co-clustered by F measure. Patients had higher frequencies than controls of about five TRBV segments, including TRBV5-6, TRBV5-1 and TRBV20-1.

About this clonotype itself: Its antigen remains unidentified. Given a much more abundant clone one base away, this may be a read error.

Built from TCR beta cDNA, the libraries had unique molecular identifiers in them. A population of about 1 to 11 million T cells gave rise to 400,000 to 550,000 cDNA molecules. TCRdb independently ran MiXCR on the PCR reads; one entry per CDR3 protein. Among about 150,000 distinct CDR3 sequences listed, roughly 30% were seen once. Germline V gives CDR1 LNHNV, CDR2 YYDKDF (reference sequence). The CDR3 sequence is 17 residues long. V lost 8 bases to trimming and J lost 6 bases, with 27 bases between them. The chain couples TRBV15 to TRBJ2-3, with D perhaps given as TRBD1 or TRBD2 (5 bases each). The material sequenced was blood. This TCR was sampled from a girl aged 10 to 17 with multiple sclerosis. The CDR3 coding sequence is TGTGCCACCCGGGGCACTAAAGGACTGGGGATTTCGGATACGCAGTATTTT. Translating gives CATRGTKGLGISDTQYF.